This TCR beta chain was identified in a study of spatial heterogeneity in lung cancer. Study-level background: Any follow-up PBMC samples that were available went on to be sequenced, and the median time to follow-up was around 22 months after resection. The library had UMIs, and each TCR and UMI pair averaged more than ten raw reads. Study results and caveats: More often at tumor resection than at routine follow-up, ubiquitous expanded tumor TCRs were detected in the blood.

At least ten counts were recorded for this clonotype. Its antigen is not identified. In TCRdb, the 5' RACE reads were re-called with MiXCR into one record per CDR3 protein. Here the sample spans about 70,000 distinct CDR3 sequences, 8% to 9% being singletons. Sample time point: blood at routine non-recurrence follow-up after resection. The input material, whole RNA from tumor, nontumor lung or frozen PBMC, was sequenced unsorted. The CDR3 covers 16 residues. Deletions cut 2 bases from V and 1 base from J, with 14 bases between. Germline CDR1 and CDR2: MNHNY and SVGAGI (reference sequence). The clonotype originates from a female donor with early-stage non-small cell lung cancer. V is TRBV6-6 and J is TRBJ2-5, with D possibly TRBD2 on 5 matching bases. The sequencing here drew on PBMCs, taken at follow-up. CDR3 residues: CASSYKWENLQETQYF. The CDR3 nucleotides read TGTGCCAGCAGTTACAAGTGGGAGAACCTCCAAGAGACCCAGTACTTC.